This TCR beta chain originates from a study of tumor and adjacent non-tumor tissue in lung cancer. Remarks on this clonotype: One end of the junction does not line up with germline, which may come from a read error.

No cell sorting was done before RNA was extracted from the tissue. TCRbeta libraries were built with three rounds of nested PCR, modified from ARM-PCR. TCRdb recomputed calls from the multiplex PCR reads with MiXCR, one row per CDR3 protein. The sample includes under 100,000 distinct CDR3 sequences, roughly two thirds of them seen just once. The CDR3 loop spans 11 amino acids. The sequenced sample was lung tumor tissue. The V and J genes are TRBV12-3 or TRBV12-4 and TRBJ2-2; possibly TRBD1 or TRBD2 for D (5 bases each). The receptor's source is a man aged 70 or older with non-small cell lung cancer. CDR3 sequence (DNA): TGTGCCAGCAGTTTAACCGGGGACCTGTTTTTC. Encoded protein: CASSLTGDLFF.